This TCR beta chain was sequenced during a study of CD8 T cells in Susac syndrome. Reverse transcription of roughly 0.45 to 1 ug RNA used random hexamers. The amplification used immunoSEQ multiplex PCR on TCR beta CDR3; it spanned 54 Vbeta and 13 Jbeta. From the immunoSEQ multiplex PCR reads, TCRdb called clonotypes with MiXCR, one entry per CDR3 protein. Altogether about 290,000 distinct CDR3 sequences are present, approximately 91% being singletons, with the ten largest covering less than 0.2%. The CDR3 length is 13 residues. Trimming stripped 10 bases from V and 3 bases from J, with 16 bases between. Germline V CDR1 and CDR2: MDHEN, SYDVKM.

The sample consisted of CD8+ T cells from PBMCs. The TCR was taken from a human donor with multiple sclerosis. The chain couples TRBV28 to TRBJ2-7; D may match TRBD1 or TRBD2 (6 bases each). The CDR3 coding sequence is TGTGCCACCCGTTCGGGGGCTCTCTACGAGCAGTACTTC. Encoded protein: CATRSGALYEQYF.